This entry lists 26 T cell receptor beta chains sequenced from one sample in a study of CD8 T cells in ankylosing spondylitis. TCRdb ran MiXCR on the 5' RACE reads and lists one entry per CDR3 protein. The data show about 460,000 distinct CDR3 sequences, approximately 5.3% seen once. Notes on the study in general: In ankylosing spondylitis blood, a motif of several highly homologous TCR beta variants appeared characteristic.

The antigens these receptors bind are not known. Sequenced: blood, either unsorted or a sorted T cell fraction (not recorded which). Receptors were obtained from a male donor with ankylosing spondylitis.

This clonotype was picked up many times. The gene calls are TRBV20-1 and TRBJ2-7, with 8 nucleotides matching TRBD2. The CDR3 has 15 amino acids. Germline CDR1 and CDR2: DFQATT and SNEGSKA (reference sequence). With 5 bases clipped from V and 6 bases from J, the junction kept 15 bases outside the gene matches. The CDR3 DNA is TGCAGTGCTTGGGAACTAGCGGTAGACCAAACCGAGCAGTACTTC. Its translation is CSAWELAVDQTEQYF.

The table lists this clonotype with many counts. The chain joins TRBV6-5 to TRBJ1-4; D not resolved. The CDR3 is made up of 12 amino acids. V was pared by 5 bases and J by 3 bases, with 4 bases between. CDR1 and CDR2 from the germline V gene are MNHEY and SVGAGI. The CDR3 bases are TGTGCCAGCAGTCGTCCTAATGAAAAACTGTTTTTT. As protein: CASSRPNEKLFF.

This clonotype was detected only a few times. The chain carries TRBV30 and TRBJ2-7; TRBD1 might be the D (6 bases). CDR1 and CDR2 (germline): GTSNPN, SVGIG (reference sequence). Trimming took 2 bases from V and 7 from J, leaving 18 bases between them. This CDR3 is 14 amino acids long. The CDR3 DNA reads TGTGCCTGGAGTTCCTATAAACAGGGCCGGGAGCAGTACTTC. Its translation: CAWSSYKQGREQYF. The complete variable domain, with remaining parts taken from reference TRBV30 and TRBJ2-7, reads SQTIHQWPATLVQPVGSPLSLECTVEGTSNPNLYWYRQAAGRGLQLLFYSVGIGQISSEVPQNLSASRPQDRQFILSSKKLLLSDSGFYLCAWSSYKQGREQYFGPGTRLTVT.

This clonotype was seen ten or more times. This CDR3 reads CAALTGGTEAFF. The CDR3 bases are TGTGCCGCCTTGACCGGGGGCACTGAAGCTTTCTTT. This chain uses TRBV10-3 with TRBJ1-1; D may be TRBD1 (5 bases). Trimming shortened V by 11 bases and J by 4 bases, and 14 bases separated the two germline ends. CDR3 size: 12 residues. Germline values: CDR1 ENHRY, CDR2 SYGVKD.

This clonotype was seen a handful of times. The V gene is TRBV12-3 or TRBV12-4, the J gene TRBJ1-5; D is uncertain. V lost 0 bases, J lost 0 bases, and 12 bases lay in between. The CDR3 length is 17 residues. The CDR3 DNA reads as TGTGCCAGCAGTTTAGCTTTTCCAGGACCTAGCAATCAGCCCCAGCATTTT. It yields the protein CASSLAFPGPSNQPQHF.

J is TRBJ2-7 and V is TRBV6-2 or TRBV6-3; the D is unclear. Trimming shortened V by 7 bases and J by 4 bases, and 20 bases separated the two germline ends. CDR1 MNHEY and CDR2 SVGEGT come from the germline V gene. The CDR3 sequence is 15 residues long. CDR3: CASTLWYGPKYEQYF. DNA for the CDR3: TGTGCCAGCACTTTATGGTACGGCCCTAAGTACGAGCAGTACTTC.

CDR3 loop: CASSSRGPRDSSGANVLTF. The DNA of the CDR3 is TGTGCCAGCAGCTCTAGGGGCCCCCGCGATAGCTCTGGGGCCAACGTCCTGACTTTC. The chain joins TRBV11-1 to TRBJ2-6; maybe TRBD1 (5 bases). V was cut by 4 bases and J by 0 bases, with 19 bases left in between. Germline V CDR1 and CDR2: SGHAT, FQDESV (reference sequence). The CDR3 spans 19 residues.

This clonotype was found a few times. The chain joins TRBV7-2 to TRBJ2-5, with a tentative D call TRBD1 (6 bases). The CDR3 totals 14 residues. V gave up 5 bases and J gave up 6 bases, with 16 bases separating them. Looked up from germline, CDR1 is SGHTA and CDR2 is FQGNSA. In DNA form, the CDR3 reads TGTGCCAGCAGCACGACAGGCCCAAGGAAGACCCAGTACTTC. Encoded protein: CASSTTGPRKTQYF.

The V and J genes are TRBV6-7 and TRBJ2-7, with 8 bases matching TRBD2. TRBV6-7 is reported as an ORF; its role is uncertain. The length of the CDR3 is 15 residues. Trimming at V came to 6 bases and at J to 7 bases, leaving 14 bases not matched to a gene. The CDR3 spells CASSDGERGRREQYF. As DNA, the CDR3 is TGTGCCAGCAGCGACGGGGAGCGGGGGCGGCGGGAGCAGTACTTC.

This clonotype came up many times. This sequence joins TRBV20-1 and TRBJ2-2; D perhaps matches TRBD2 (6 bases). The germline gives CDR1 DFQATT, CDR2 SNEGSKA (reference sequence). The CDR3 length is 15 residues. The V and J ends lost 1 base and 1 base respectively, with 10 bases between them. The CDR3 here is CSARGRERNTGELFF. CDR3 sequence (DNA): TGCAGTGCTAGAGGCCGGGAGAGGAACACCGGGGAGCTGTTTTTT.

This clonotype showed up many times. The CDR3 region has the DNA TGTGCCAGCAACCAACAGGGAACTAATGAAAAACTGTTTTTT. Translated: CASNQQGTNEKLFF. This chain joins TRBV5-4 and TRBJ1-4; TRBD1 is a possible D gene (6 bases). CDR3 length: 14 residues. V lost 6 bases and J 1 base, leaving 10 bases between the germline ends. Germline V CDR1 and CDR2: SGHNT, YYREEE (reference sequence).

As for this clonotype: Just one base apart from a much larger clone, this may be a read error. DNA of the CDR3: TGTGCCAGCAGCCCGGAACAGGGGAACCTGTATTTT. It codes for CASSPEQGNLYF. The chain employs TRBV7-8 and TRBJ2-3, with 7 bases aligning to TRBD1. The CDR3 runs 12 residues. V dropped 5 bases and J dropped 14; count of bases not matched to a gene: 10. Germline-derived CDR1 and CDR2 are SGHVS and FQNEAQ.

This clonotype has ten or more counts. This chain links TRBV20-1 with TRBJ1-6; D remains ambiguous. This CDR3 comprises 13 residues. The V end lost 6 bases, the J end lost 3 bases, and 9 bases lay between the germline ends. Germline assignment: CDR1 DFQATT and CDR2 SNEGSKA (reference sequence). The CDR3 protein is CSAPPGYNSPLHF. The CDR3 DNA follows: TGCAGTGCGCCGCCGGGCTATAATTCACCCCTCCACTTT.

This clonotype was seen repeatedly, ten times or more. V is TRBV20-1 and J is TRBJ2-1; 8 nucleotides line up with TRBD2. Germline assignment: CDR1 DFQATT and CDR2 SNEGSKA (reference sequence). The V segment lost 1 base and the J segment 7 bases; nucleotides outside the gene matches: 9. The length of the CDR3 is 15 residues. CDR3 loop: CSARVPIRGGNEQFF. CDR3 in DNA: TGCAGTGCTAGAGTCCCCATCCGGGGGGGAAATGAGCAGTTCTTC.

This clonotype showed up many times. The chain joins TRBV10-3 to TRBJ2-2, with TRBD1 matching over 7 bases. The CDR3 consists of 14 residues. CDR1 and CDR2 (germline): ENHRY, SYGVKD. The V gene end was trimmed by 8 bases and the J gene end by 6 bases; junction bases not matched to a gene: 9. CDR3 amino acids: CAIQRQGESGELFF. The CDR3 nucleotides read TGTGCCATCCAGCGGCAGGGGGAATCCGGGGAGCTGTTTTTT.

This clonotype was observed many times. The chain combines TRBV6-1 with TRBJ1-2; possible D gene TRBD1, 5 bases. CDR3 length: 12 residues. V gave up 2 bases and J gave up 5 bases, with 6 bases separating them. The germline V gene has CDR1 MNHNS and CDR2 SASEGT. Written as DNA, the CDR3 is TGTGCCAGCAGTGAAACAGGATATGGCTACACCTTC. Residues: CASSETGYGYTF.

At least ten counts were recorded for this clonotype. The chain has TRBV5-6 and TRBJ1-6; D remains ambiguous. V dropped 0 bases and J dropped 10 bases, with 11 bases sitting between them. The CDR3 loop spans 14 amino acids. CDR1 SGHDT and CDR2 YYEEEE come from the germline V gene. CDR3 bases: TGTGCCAGCAGCTTGGCCAGTCTGCGATCACCCCTCCACTTT. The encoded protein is CASSLASLRSPLHF.

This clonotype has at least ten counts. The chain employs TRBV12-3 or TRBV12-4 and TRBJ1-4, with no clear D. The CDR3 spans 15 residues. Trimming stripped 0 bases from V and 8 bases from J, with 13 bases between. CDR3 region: CASSLAPAWKEKLFF. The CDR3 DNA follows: TGTGCCAGCAGTTTAGCCCCCGCGTGGAAGGAAAAACTGTTTTTT.

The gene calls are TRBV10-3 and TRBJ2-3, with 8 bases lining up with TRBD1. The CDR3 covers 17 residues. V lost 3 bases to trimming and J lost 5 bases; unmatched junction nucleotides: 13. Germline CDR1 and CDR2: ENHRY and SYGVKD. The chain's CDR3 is CAISDFAGQASIDTQYF. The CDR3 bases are TGTGCCATCAGTGATTTCGCGGGACAGGCATCGATAGATACGCAGTATTTT.

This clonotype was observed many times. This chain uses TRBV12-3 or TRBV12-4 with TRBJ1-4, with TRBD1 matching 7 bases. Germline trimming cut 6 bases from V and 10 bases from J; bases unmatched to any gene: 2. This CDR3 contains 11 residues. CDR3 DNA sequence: TGTGCCAGCAGGAGGACAGGAAAACTGTTTTTT. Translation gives CASRRTGKLFF.

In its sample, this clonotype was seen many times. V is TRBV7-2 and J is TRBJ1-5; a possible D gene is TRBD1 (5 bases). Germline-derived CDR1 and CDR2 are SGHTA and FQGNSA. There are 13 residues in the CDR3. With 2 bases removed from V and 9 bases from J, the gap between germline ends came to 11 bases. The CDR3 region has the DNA TGTGCCAGCAGCTTAACGGGGCAGCGGCCCCAGCATTTT. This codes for CASSLTGQRPQHF.

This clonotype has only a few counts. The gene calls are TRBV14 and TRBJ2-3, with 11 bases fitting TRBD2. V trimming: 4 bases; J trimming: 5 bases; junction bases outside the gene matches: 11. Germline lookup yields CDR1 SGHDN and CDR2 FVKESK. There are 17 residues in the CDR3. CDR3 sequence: CASSRKTSGSWGDTQYF. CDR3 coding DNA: TGTGCCAGCAGCCGAAAAACTAGCGGGAGTTGGGGAGATACGCAGTATTTT.

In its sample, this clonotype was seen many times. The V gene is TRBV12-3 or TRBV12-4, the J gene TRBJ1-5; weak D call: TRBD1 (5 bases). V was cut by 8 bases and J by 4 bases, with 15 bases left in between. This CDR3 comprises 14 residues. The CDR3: CASGTGHPNQPQHF. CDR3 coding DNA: TGTGCCAGCGGGACGGGGCATCCGAATCAGCCCCAGCATTTT.

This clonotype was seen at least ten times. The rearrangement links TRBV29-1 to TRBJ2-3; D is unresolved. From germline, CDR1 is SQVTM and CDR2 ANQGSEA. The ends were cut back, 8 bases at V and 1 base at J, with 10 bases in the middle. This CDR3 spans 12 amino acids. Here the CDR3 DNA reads TGCAGCTTGTTGCAGGGCACAGATACGCAGTATTTT. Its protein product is CSLLQGTDTQYF.

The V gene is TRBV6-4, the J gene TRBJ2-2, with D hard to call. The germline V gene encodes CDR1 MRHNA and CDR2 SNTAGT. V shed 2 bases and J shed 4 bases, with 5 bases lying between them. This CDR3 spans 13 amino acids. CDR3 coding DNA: TGTGCCAGCAGTGACGGGCCCACCGGGGAGCTGTTTTTT. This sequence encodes CASSDGPTGELFF.

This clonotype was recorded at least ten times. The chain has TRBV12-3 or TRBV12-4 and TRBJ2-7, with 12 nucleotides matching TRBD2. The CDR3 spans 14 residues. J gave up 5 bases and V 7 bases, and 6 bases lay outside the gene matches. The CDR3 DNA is TGTGCCAGCACCCTGACTAGCGGGAGAAACGAGCAGTACTTC. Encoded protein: CASTLTSGRNEQYF.